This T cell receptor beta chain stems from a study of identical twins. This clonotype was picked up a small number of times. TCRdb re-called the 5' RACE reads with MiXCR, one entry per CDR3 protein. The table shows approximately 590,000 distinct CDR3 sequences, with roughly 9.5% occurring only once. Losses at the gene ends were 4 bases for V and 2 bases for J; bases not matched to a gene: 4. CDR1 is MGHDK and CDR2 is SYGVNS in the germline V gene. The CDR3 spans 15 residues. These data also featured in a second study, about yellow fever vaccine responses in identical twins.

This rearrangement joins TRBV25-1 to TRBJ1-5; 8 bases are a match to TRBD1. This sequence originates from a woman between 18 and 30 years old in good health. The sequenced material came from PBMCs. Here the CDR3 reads CASSGQGWGNQPQHF. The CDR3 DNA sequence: TGTGCCAGCAGTGGACAGGGGTGGGGCAATCAGCCCCAGCATTTT. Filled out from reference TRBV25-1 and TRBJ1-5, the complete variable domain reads EADIYQTPRYLVIGTGKKITLECSQTMGHDKMYWYQQDPGMELHLIHYSYGVNSTEKGDLSSESTVSRIRTEHFPLTLESARPSHTSQYLCASSGQGWGNQPQHFGDGTRLSIL.